The sequence of this TCR beta chain was determined in a study of CD8 T cells in Susac syndrome. Random hexamers were used to reverse transcribe the RNA input (about 0.45 to 1 ug). TCRdb analysed the immunoSEQ multiplex PCR reads with MiXCR anew, one entry per CDR3 protein. The sample contains 180,000 or so distinct CDR3 sequences, about 95% of which appear only once. Germline V gene sequence: CDR1 SQVTM, CDR2 ANQGSEA. The CDR3 covers 14 residues. V lost 4 bases, J lost 5 bases, and 17 bases lay in between. The TCR was taken from a human donor in good health. The sample consisted of CD4+ T cells from PBMCs. The chain employs TRBV29-1 and TRBJ1-1, with a tentative D call TRBD1 (5 bases). CDR3: CSVGRSKGRTEAFF. DNA for the CDR3: TGCAGCGTTGGACGTTCCAAGGGGAGGACTGAAGCTTTCTTT. Variable domain in full (rest from reference TRBV29-1 and TRBJ1-1): SAVISQKPSRDICQRGTSLTIQCQVDSQVTMMFWYRQQPGQSLTLIATANQGSEATYESGFVIDKFPISRPNLTFSTLTVSNMSPEDSSIYLCSVGRSKGRTEAFFGQGTRLTVV.